What follows describes a single T cell receptor (beta chain). Antigen: not known. The data originate from a study of cytomegalovirus exposure and HLA in healthy donors. The CDR3 totals 16 residues. Germline loops: CDR1 KGHSY, CDR2 FQNENV. V was pared by 8 bases and J by 0 bases, with 6 bases of the junction left unmatched. Findings of the study overall: Per a later analysis, HLA-associated TCR beta chains showed more clonal expansion than other, equally common TCR beta chains.

The PCR made use of 60 Vbeta and 13 Jbeta primers. Repertoires were generated with immunoSEQ multiplex PCR, while TCRdb's copy carries only in-frame clones and drops some. The profile shows approximately 150,000 clones, 70% to 80% of them singletons. Sequenced: PBMCs. This TCR was recovered from a man aged 18 to 30 in good health and CMV-seropositive. V is TRBV16 and J is TRBJ2-3; 12 nucleotides match TRBD2. CDR3 nucleotide sequence: TGTGCCAGCGGCGAACTAGCGGGGGGCAGCACAGATACGCAGTATTTT. It specifies CASGELAGGSTDTQYF.